Each of the 15 T cell receptor beta chains below was sequenced from the same sample in a study of shared clonotypes between healthy human individuals. Some clones are missing from TCRdb's copy, which holds only in-frame ones; the method was immunoSEQ multiplex PCR. The sample has roughly 1,500,000 clones, 98% seen once; the top ten hold about 0.4%. Sample: naive CD4+ T cells sorted from blood. Subset indicated: CD45RA+ positively selected. The receptor set was obtained from a man aged 30 to 39 in good health.

This chain connects TRBV15 to TRBJ1-5, with TRBD1 matching over 9 bases. V trimming: 1 base; J trimming: 8 bases; junction bases outside the gene matches: 12. The CDR3 covers 17 residues. Looked up from germline, CDR1 is LNHNV and CDR2 is YYDKDF (reference sequence). This CDR3 reads CATSRGHDRGWGEPQHF. CDR3 DNA: TGTGCCACCAGCAGAGGCCACGACAGGGGGTGGGGTGAGCCCCAGCATTTT.

The V gene is TRBV29-1, the J gene TRBJ2-3; 8 nucleotides align to TRBD1. This CDR3 is 13 amino acids long. CDR1 and CDR2 (germline): SQVTM, ANQGSEA. The V gene end was trimmed by 5 bases and the J gene end by 2 bases; junction bases not matched to a gene: 3. The CDR3 DNA is TGCAGCGTTCGGACAGGGTTCACAGATACGCAGTATTTT. It specifies CSVRTGFTDTQYF.

The rearrangement joins TRBV9 to TRBJ2-2; no firm D call. Trimming removed 1 base at V and 5 bases at J, with 12 bases between. From germline, CDR1 is SGDLS and CDR2 YYNGEE. CDR3 size: 15 residues. In DNA, the CDR3 is TGTGCCAGCAGCGTATCATTTTTGGTTACCGGGGAGCTGTTTTTT. Protein sequence: CASSVSFLVTGELFF. The variable domain in full, completed from reference TRBV9 and TRBJ2-2, reads DSGVTQTPKHLITATGQRVTLRCSPRSGDLSVYWYQQSLDQGLQFLIQYYNGEERAKGNILERFSAQQFPDLHSELNLSSLELGDSALYFCASSVSFLVTGELFFGEGSRLTVL.

This chain joins TRBV2 and TRBJ2-1; possibly TRBD1 or TRBD2 for D (5 bases each). This CDR3 contains 14 residues. Germline V gives CDR1 SNHLY, CDR2 FYNNEI. Between the trimmed V and J ends, which lost 3 bases and 4 bases, there was a span of 10 bases. The CDR3 DNA reads as TGTGCCAGCAGTGATCGTGGGGGTTACAATGAGCAGTTCTTC. Translation: CASSDRGGYNEQFF.

V gene TRBV6-5 combines with J gene TRBJ2-5; 7 nucleotides agree with TRBD2. V was clipped by 4 bases and J by 5 bases; unmatched bases: 7. CDR1 and CDR2 from the germline V gene are MNHEY and SVGAGI. The CDR3 has 14 residues. This CDR3 is CASSSRTRGETQYF. The CDR3, as DNA: TGTGCCAGCAGTTCCCGGACTAGAGGGGAGACCCAGTACTTC.

The chain carries TRBV7-8 and TRBJ2-5; weak D call: TRBD1 (5 bases). This CDR3 spans 16 amino acids. V lost 2 bases to trimming and J lost 1 base, with 14 bases between them. Germline CDR1 SGHVS, CDR2 FQNEAQ. CDR3 DNA sequence: TGTGCCAGCAGCTTAAGAGTTCCGACAGTCCAAGAGACCCAGTACTTC. This sequence encodes CASSLRVPTVQETQYF.

This clone showed up just once. The rearrangement uses TRBV7-9 and TRBJ1-1; 7 bases match TRBD1. This CDR3 is built from 16 residues. CDR1 and CDR2 (germline): SEHNR, FQNEAQ (reference sequence). V gave up 4 bases and J gave up 0 bases; unmatched junction bases: 8. CDR3 bases: TGTGCCAGCAGCTACCCCCAGGGGGGTTTGAACACTGAAGCTTTCTTT. As protein: CASSYPQGGLNTEAFF.

The chain recombines TRBV28 with TRBJ2-7; 9 nucleotides align to TRBD2. Germline lookup yields CDR1 MDHEN and CDR2 SYDVKM. Trimming cost V 7 bases and J 2 bases; bases outside gene matches: 9. CDR3 length: 15 residues. The CDR3 sequence: CASIMAGGQAYEQYF. The CDR3 DNA sequence: TGTGCCAGCATCATGGCGGGGGGGCAGGCCTACGAGCAGTACTTC.

The chain uses TRBV2 and TRBJ2-7; unclear D gene. Germline V gene data show CDR1 as SNHLY and CDR2 as FYNNEI. The CDR3 extends over 12 amino acids. V gave up 6 bases and J gave up 9 bases, with 15 bases separating them. The CDR3 DNA reads as TGTGCCAGCAGGGCGTGGCTAAAGGGGCAGTACTTC. The encoded protein is CASRAWLKGQYF.

The genes are TRBV7-8 and TRBJ1-1, with a tentative D call TRBD1 (5 bases). The CDR3 spans 16 residues. The V and J ends lost 2 bases and 1 base respectively, with 14 bases between them. The germline CDR1 and CDR2 sequences are SGHVS and FQNEAQ. Here the CDR3 reads CASSLTGARANTEAFF. The CDR3 DNA is TGTGCCAGCAGCTTAACCGGGGCGCGGGCGAACACTGAAGCTTTCTTT.

V and J are TRBV7-2 and TRBJ2-5; D is undetermined. Germline CDR1 is SGHTA and CDR2 is FQGNSA. This CDR3 contains 14 residues. Trimming stripped 5 bases from V and 0 bases from J, with 10 bases between. The CDR3 here is CASSPTVNQETQYF. The CDR3 coding sequence is TGTGCCAGCAGCCCAACAGTGAACCAAGAGACCCAGTACTTC.

The CDR3 nucleotides read TGCAGTGCTTGGACCCCCAGCGGGCAGTATTTT. It yields the protein CSAWTPSGQYF. The chain recombines TRBV20-1 with TRBJ2-3; TRBD2 might be the D (5 bases). The V gene lost 5 bases and the J gene lost 11 bases, with 14 bases spanning the gap. The CDR3 spans 11 residues. Looked up from germline, CDR1 is DFQATT and CDR2 is SNEGSKA (reference sequence).

On this clone itself: Other DNA sequences of this sample code for an identical CDR3. The DNA for the CDR3 is TGTGCCAGCTCACCAGCTGGGGCCAACGTCCTGACTTTC. Protein: CASSPAGANVLTF. The chain is built from TRBV18 and TRBJ2-6, with D hard to call. Trimming removed 2 bases at V and 2 bases at J, with 1 base between. Per germline, CDR1 KGHSH and CDR2 LQKENI. The CDR3 loop spans 13 amino acids.

The V gene is TRBV18, the J gene TRBJ1-1; D is possibly TRBD1 (5 bases). Per the germline V gene, CDR1 is KGHSH and CDR2 is LQKENI. The CDR3 has 15 residues. Trimming cost V 2 bases and J 1 base, with 11 bases left between them. This chain's CDR3 is CASSPRDLTNTEAFF. The CDR3 coding sequence is TGTGCCAGCTCACCAAGGGACCTAACGAACACTGAAGCTTTCTTT.

The chain links TRBV11-2 to TRBJ2-7, with 10 bases lining up with TRBD1. Germline-derived CDR1 and CDR2 are SGHAT and FQNNGV. Germline trimming cut 3 bases from V and 3 bases from J; bases unmatched to any gene: 2. The CDR3 runs to 14 residues. The CDR3: CASSFRDRGYEQYF. For the CDR3, the DNA is TGTGCCAGCAGCTTCCGGGACAGGGGCTACGAGCAGTACTTC.